This T cell receptor (beta chain) was captured by sequencing in a study of monozygotic twins with inflammatory bowel disease. Broader study findings: Repertoire similarity did not differ between concordant and discordant twins, perhaps due to limited power.

With the 5' RACE reads reprocessed, TCRdb shows one record per CDR3 protein and no DNA. Its listing shows around 150,000 distinct CDR3 sequences. Notes on this clonotype: No antigen is known for it.

CDR3 length: 14 amino acids. From germline, CDR1 is SGHRS and CDR2 YFSETQ. Every donor provided one blood sample measuring roughly 2.5 ml. The receptor's source is a human donor with ulcerative colitis or Crohn's disease, or a healthy co-twin of an affected twin (not recorded which). This chain joins TRBV5-1 and TRBJ1-3; the D gene TCRdb calls, TRBD1, cannot be checked with no DNA. Material: blood. The chain's CDR3 is CASSFRGPGNTIYF.